The 3 T cell receptor beta chains presented below share a single source sample, sequenced in a study of Graves' ophthalmopathy and Graves' hyperthyroidism. The sequenced template was RNA, covering the TCR beta CDR3 region. HTBI primers were employed in first-round RT-PCR, then a second-round multiplex PCR followed. TCRdb re-derived calls from the multiplex PCR reads in MiXCR, one entry per CDR3 protein. Of over 500,000 distinct CDR3 sequences listed, roughly 20% were seen once; the top ten hold roughly 7.4%. The source material was peripheral blood. All receptors come from a woman aged 18-29 years with stable Graves' hyperthyroidism. Some clones in this sample may be carry-over from other donors' samples.

V is TRBV28 and J is TRBJ1-3; no definite D call. The V gene lost 7 bases and the J gene lost 0 bases, with 13 bases spanning the gap. Per the germline V gene, CDR1 is MDHEN and CDR2 is SYDVKM. This CDR3 has 15 amino acids. The CDR3 is CASNLNVNSGNTIYF. CDR3 in DNA: TGTGCCAGCAACCTTAACGTGAACTCTGGAAACACCATATATTTT.

This clonotype appeared many times. V is TRBV6-5 and J is TRBJ1-5; D remains ambiguous. The CDR3 has 13 amino acids. Germline lookup yields CDR1 MNHEY and CDR2 SVGAGI. V shed 2 bases and J shed 4 bases, with 6 bases lying between them. In DNA, the CDR3 is TGTGCCAGCAGTTACAGGGAGAATCAGCCCCAGCATTTT. It specifies CASSYRENQPQHF.

This sequence joins TRBV27 and TRBJ1-2; D possibly corresponds to TRBD1 (6 bases). This CDR3 is 13 amino acids long. V lost 6 bases, J lost 3 bases, and 11 bases lay in between. The germline gives CDR1 MNHEY, CDR2 SMNVEV (reference sequence). CDR3 in DNA: TGTGCCAGCAGCTCAGGGGTTGACTATGGCTACACCTTC. It specifies CASSSGVDYGYTF.